This TCR beta chain appears in the sequencing data of a study of blood T cell repertoires in COVID-19. Study context: Among Cohort 3 donors, those recovered had two negative PCRs, clearance, or symptom resolution.

This clone appeared once. The same CDR3 can be traced to other DNA sequences in this sample. Cohort placement rested on clinical history that participants reported themselves. The repertoire was sequenced with immunoSEQ multiplex PCR; TCRdb's copy has only in-frame clones and lacks some. The sample carries 210,000 or so clones, roughly 90% recorded once. V lost 3 bases to trimming and J lost 7 bases, with 10 bases between them. The CDR3 sequence is 13 residues long. What was sequenced was PBMCs or T cells enriched from blood (not recorded which). The V and J genes are TRBV12-3 or TRBV12-4 and TRBJ2-1; D unresolved. This receptor was identified in a woman in her 50s in a cohort exposed to, infected with or recovered from COVID-19 (not recorded which). CDR3 bases: TGTGCCAGCAGTTTGAATTCAGTGAATGAGCAGTTCTTC. Translated: CASSLNSVNEQFF.